This TCR beta chain was captured in a study of identical twins. Between the trimmed V and J ends, which lost 0 bases and 6 bases, there was a span of 20 bases. The CDR3 has 17 amino acids. Germline CDR1 and CDR2: ENHRY and SYGVKD. A universal primer site came from template switching; cDNA carried unique molecular identifiers. TCRdb used MiXCR to reprocess the 5' RACE reads, holding one entry per CDR3 protein. There are about 470,000 distinct CDR3 sequences in the sample; approximately 25% occur only once, and 2.9% lies in the top ten. These data were also filed under a second study, of T cells expressing NK-cell markers. That paper notes: The TCR beta repertoires originated in sorted CD3+CD56+NKG2C+, CD3+CD56+NKG2C- and CD3+CD56-NKG2C+ T cells. Six of the donors carried dominant NKG2C+ clonotypes that took up about 1.0-7.5% of their CD8+ T cells.

The chain links TRBV10-3 to TRBJ1-2; a weak D match, TRBD1 (5 bases). Material: CD4+ T cells sorted from blood. The sequence was obtained from a woman aged 18-30 years in good health. CDR3 loop: CAISESTASGLDNGYTF. The CDR3 nucleotides are TGTGCCATCAGTGAGTCGACAGCTTCGGGTCTTGATAATGGCTACACCTTC.